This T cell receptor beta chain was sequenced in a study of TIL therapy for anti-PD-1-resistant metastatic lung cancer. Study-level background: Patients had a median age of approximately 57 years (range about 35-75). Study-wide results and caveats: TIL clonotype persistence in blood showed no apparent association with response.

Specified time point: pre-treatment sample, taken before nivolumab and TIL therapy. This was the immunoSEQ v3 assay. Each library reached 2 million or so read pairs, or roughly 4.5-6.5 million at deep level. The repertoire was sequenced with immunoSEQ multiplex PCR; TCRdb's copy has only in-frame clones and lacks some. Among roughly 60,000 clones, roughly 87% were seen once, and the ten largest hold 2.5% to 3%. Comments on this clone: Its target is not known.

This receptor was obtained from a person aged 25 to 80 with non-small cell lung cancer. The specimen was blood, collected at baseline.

The CDR3 DNA is TGCAGCGTCAGACCCGACCTCCTCCTCCCTGAAGCTTTCTTT. Its translation: CSVRPDLLLPEAFF. The chain uses TRBV29-1 and TRBJ1-1, with D hard to call. The CDR3 runs to 14 residues. Germline CDR1 is SQVTM and CDR2 is ANQGSEA. Trimming cost V 6 bases and J 6 bases, with 20 bases left between them.